This record covers a single T cell receptor (beta chain). Time point denoted: pre-treatment sample, taken before nivolumab and TIL therapy. Sequencing used immunoSEQ v3. TCRdb's copy holds only in-frame clones and misses some; the assay was immunoSEQ multiplex PCR. The repertoire holds fewer than 25,000 clones, more than 65% seen once, with under 2% in the top ten. This sample is drawn from a study of TIL therapy for anti-PD-1-resistant metastatic lung cancer. As for the study in general: Half of patients were current or former smokers. Median tumor mutation burden was roughly 1.5 mutations per megabase.

The CDR3 extends over 18 amino acids. J was trimmed by 3 bases and V by 3 bases; bases with no gene match: 14. The sequence was collected from a person between 25 and 79 years old with non-small cell lung cancer. The sample was blood, taken at baseline. This chain joins TRBV23-1 and TRBJ1-5; TRBD1 matches 7 bases. TRBV23-1 is designated an ORF whose function remains uncertain. The CDR3 region is CASSHPRKQGSSNQPQHF. In nucleotides, the CDR3 is TGCGCCAGCAGTCACCCCCGAAAACAGGGGTCTTCCAATCAGCCCCAGCATTTT.